The 4 T cell receptor beta chains given below trace back to one sample, sequenced in a study of shared clonotypes between healthy human individuals. TCRdb's table, derived via immunoSEQ multiplex PCR, lists solely in-frame clones and lacks some. The table lists about 2,100,000 clones, just over 90% of them singletons. Only CD45RO-negative cells positively selected for CCR7 counted as naive CD8 cells, so terminally differentiated effector memory CD45RA+ cells were excluded. The material sequenced was naive CD8+ T cells from PBMCs. The receptor set was obtained from a man aged 18 to 30 in good health. Some clones in this sample may be carry-over from other donors' samples.

This chain connects TRBV9 to TRBJ2-2; the D is unclear. The germline V gene encodes CDR1 SGDLS and CDR2 YYNGEE. This CDR3 comprises 13 residues. V lost 4 bases and J 6 bases, leaving 10 bases between the germline ends. CDR3 sequence reads: CASSYRYPGELFF. DNA of the CDR3: TGTGCCAGCAGCTATAGGTATCCCGGGGAGCTGTTTTTT.

This chain joins TRBV6-1 and TRBJ2-7; no clear D gene. Trimming shortened V by 0 bases and J by 9 bases, and 21 bases separated the two germline ends. CDR1 and CDR2 (germline): MNHNS, SASEGT. There are 16 residues in the CDR3. CDR3 in DNA: TGTGCCAGCAGTGAAGCTGTTGGGTACTTTGGAGTGGCGCAGTACTTC. Its protein product is CASSEAVGYFGVAQYF.

The sample holds one count of this clone. The V and J genes are TRBV30 and TRBJ2-7; the match to TRBD1 covers 7 bases. J lost 3 bases, V lost 0 bases, and 5 bases had no gene match. The CDR3 loop spans 14 amino acids. From germline, CDR1 is GTSNPN and CDR2 SVGIG (reference sequence). In DNA form, the CDR3 reads TGTGCCTGGAGTGTGACAGGGCTTCACTACGAGCAGTACTTC. Translating gives CAWSVTGLHYEQYF. The full variable domain, completed using reference TRBV30 and TRBJ2-7, is SQTIHQWPATLVQPVGSPLSLECTVEGTSNPNLYWYRQAAGRGLQLLFYSVGIGQISSEVPQNLSASRPQDRQFILSSKKLLLSDSGFYLCAWSVTGLHYEQYFGPGTRLTVT.

V gene TRBV27 combines with J gene TRBJ2-7; tentative D call: TRBD1 (6 bases). Germline CDR1 is MNHEY and CDR2 is SMNVEV (reference sequence). The V gene lost 7 bases and the J gene lost 5 bases, with 18 bases spanning the gap. This CDR3 spans 14 amino acids. The CDR3 region is CASTTTGSDDEQYF. The CDR3, as DNA: TGTGCCAGCACCACCACAGGGTCCGACGACGAGCAGTACTTC.